This TCR beta chain was recovered during a study of cytomegalovirus exposure and HLA in healthy donors. Study-wide findings and caveats: Investigators reported over 150 TCR beta chains as tied to cytomegalovirus.

Germline V gives CDR1 LNHDA, CDR2 SQIVND (reference sequence). The CDR3 runs to 15 residues. J gave up 6 bases and V 7 bases, and 12 bases lay outside the gene matches. The PCR ran on 60 Vbeta and 13 Jbeta primers. Assay used: immunoSEQ multiplex PCR; TCRdb lists only in-frame clones, some missing. The sample includes around 150,000 clones, around 76% seen only once; the top ten take under 2.5%. A word on this clone: Antigen: not known.

This receptor was obtained from a female donor in good health and CMV-seronegative. The V and J genes are TRBV19 and TRBJ2-1; 7 positions match TRBD2. The sequenced sample was PBMCs. The CDR3 nucleotides read TGTGCCAGTAAAGCGGGTCTAGCGGCTACCAATGAGCAGTTCTTC. It encodes CASKAGLAATNEQFF.